A selection of T cell receptor beta chains follows, all from one sample in a study of neurological immune-mediated disorders. TCRdb analysed the 5' RACE reads with MiXCR anew, one entry per CDR3 protein. The sample includes 60,000 to 85,000 distinct CDR3 sequences, approximately 5% of them seen just once. Sequenced input: PBMCs. Every receptor here comes from a woman aged 30 to 39 with multiple sclerosis. CDR3s include the opening cysteine and the closing phenylalanine or tryptophan. The D gene is left open where the match is weak. Only part of the rows carry a size: once, few, many, or a class if the clone is expanded.

CDR3nt: TGTGCCAGCAGCAAAGGACATTCGGAGACCCAGTACTTC; CDR3aa: CASSKGHSETQYF; v_gene: TRBV7-2; j_gene: TRBJ2-5; abundance: many; d_gene: NA
CDR3nt: TGTGCCAGCAGGAGTACGAACACTGAAGCTTTCTTT; CDR3aa: CASRSTNTEAFF; v_gene: TRBV12-3/TRBV12-4; j_gene: TRBJ1-1; abundance: many; d_gene: NA
CDR3nt: TGTGCCAGCATCGCGGACAGGCTCCAAGAGACCCAGTACTTC; CDR3aa: CASIADRLQETQYF; v_gene: TRBV28; j_gene: TRBJ2-5; abundance: NA; d_gene: TRBD1
CDR3nt: TGTGCCAGCAGCTCGGACAGCAGGAGGAATGAGCAGTTCTTC; CDR3aa: CASSSDSRRNEQFF; v_gene: TRBV7-8; j_gene: TRBJ2-1; abundance: many; d_gene: NA
CDR3nt: TGTGCCAGCAGTACAGGGAGCAATCAGCCCCAGCATTTT; CDR3aa: CASSTGSNQPQHF; v_gene: TRBV11-2; j_gene: TRBJ1-5; abundance: many; d_gene: NA
CDR3nt: TGCAGTGCTAACAGTCGACAGGGGAGGCACTATGGCTACACCTTC; CDR3aa: CSANSRQGRHYGYTF; v_gene: TRBV20-1; j_gene: TRBJ1-2; abundance: many; d_gene: TRBD1
CDR3nt: TGTGCCAGCTCCCAAATGAGGGACGGAGAGCAGTACTTC; CDR3aa: CASSQMRDGEQYF; v_gene: TRBV18; j_gene: TRBJ2-7; abundance: many; d_gene: NA
CDR3nt: TGCAGTGCTAGAGTCCTGGCTAGCACAGATACGCAGTATTTT; CDR3aa: CSARVLASTDTQYF; v_gene: TRBV20-1; j_gene: TRBJ2-3; abundance: NA; d_gene: NA
CDR3nt: TGTGCCAGCAGCCGAGGGGGACCTAACTATGGCTACACCTTC; CDR3aa: CASSRGGPNYGYTF; v_gene: TRBV14; j_gene: TRBJ1-2; abundance: many; d_gene: NA
CDR3nt: TGCAGTGCTAGCGTTAGCGGAGCCTACGAGCAGTACTTC; CDR3aa: CSASVSGAYEQYF; v_gene: TRBV20-1; j_gene: TRBJ2-7; abundance: many; d_gene: NA
CDR3nt: TGCAGTGCTAGAGCATTCCGGGACGTCGGTCGCTACACCTTC; CDR3aa: CSARAFRDVGRYTF; v_gene: TRBV20-1; j_gene: TRBJ1-2; abundance: many; d_gene: NA
CDR3nt: TGCAGTGCTAGCCTTCGGGGCGACGCCACTGAAGCTTTCTTT; CDR3aa: CSASLRGDATEAFF; v_gene: TRBV20-1; j_gene: TRBJ1-1; abundance: many; d_gene: NA
CDR3nt: TGTGCCAGCAGCTCGATCCTCCAGGGAGCTGGGGCCAACGTCCTGACTTTC; CDR3aa: CASSSILQGAGANVLTF; v_gene: TRBV5-5; j_gene: TRBJ2-6; abundance: many; d_gene: NA
CDR3nt: TGTGCCAGCAGCTTAGTTGTATCGGGGCCGCTTGAAGCTTTCTTT; CDR3aa: CASSLVVSGPLEAFF; v_gene: TRBV11-2; j_gene: TRBJ1-1; abundance: few; d_gene: NA
CDR3nt: TGCGCCAGCAGCTTGGCCGGCAGCGACTACGTTGAGCAGTTCTTC; CDR3aa: CASSLAGSDYVEQFF; v_gene: TRBV5-1; j_gene: TRBJ2-1; abundance: many; d_gene: NA
CDR3nt: TGCAGTGCTAGAGATCCCCTCGGGCGTTTGAATCAGCCCCAGCATTTT; CDR3aa: CSARDPLGRLNQPQHF; v_gene: TRBV20-1; j_gene: TRBJ1-5; abundance: NA; d_gene: NA
CDR3nt: TGCGCCAGCAGCTTTACGAGGGGCGACAGCTCCTACAATGAGCAGTTCTTC; CDR3aa: CASSFTRGDSSYNEQFF; v_gene: TRBV5-1; j_gene: TRBJ2-1; abundance: NA; d_gene: NA
CDR3nt: TGTGCCATCAGTGAAACAGGACAGGGGAGCTCTAGCACAGATACGCAGTATTTT; CDR3aa: CAISETGQGSSSTDTQYF; v_gene: TRBV10-3; j_gene: TRBJ2-3; abundance: many; d_gene: TRBD1
CDR3nt: TGTGCCAGCAGCTCAGTCCTGGGGGGCTCCTACGAGCAGTACTTC; CDR3aa: CASSSVLGGSYEQYF; v_gene: TRBV7-2; j_gene: TRBJ2-7; abundance: many; d_gene: NA
CDR3nt: TGTGCCAGCAGTTTTACCGGCTACAATGAGCAGTTCTTC; CDR3aa: CASSFTGYNEQFF; v_gene: TRBV27; j_gene: TRBJ2-1; abundance: many; d_gene: NA
CDR3nt: TGCAGTGCTAGGGCGGACCGTCTGTTCACTGAAGCTTTCTTT; CDR3aa: CSARADRLFTEAFF; v_gene: TRBV20-1; j_gene: TRBJ1-1; abundance: NA; d_gene: NA
CDR3nt: TGTGCCAGCAGTGAAGGGGATAGGGAGACAGATACGCAGTATTTT; CDR3aa: CASSEGDRETDTQYF; v_gene: TRBV6-4; j_gene: TRBJ2-3; abundance: many; d_gene: NA
CDR3nt: TGCAGTGCTAGTAACTGGACTAGTCGCTACAATGAGCAGTTCTTC; CDR3aa: CSASNWTSRYNEQFF; v_gene: TRBV20-1; j_gene: TRBJ2-1; abundance: many; d_gene: TRBD2
CDR3nt: TGTGCCAGCAGCCCCCGGACGAGGGGGGCGTACAATGAGCAGTTCTTC; CDR3aa: CASSPRTRGAYNEQFF; v_gene: TRBV9; j_gene: TRBJ2-1; abundance: NA; d_gene: NA
CDR3nt: TGTGCCAGCAGCTTAGGGGGGATTGAGACCCAGTACTTC; CDR3aa: CASSLGGIETQYF; v_gene: TRBV11-3; j_gene: TRBJ2-5; abundance: few; d_gene: NA
CDR3nt: TGCAGTGGCCGGGGAGCGGGAGGATATAATGAGCAGTTCTTC; CDR3aa: CSGRGAGGYNEQFF; v_gene: TRBV20-1; j_gene: TRBJ2-1; abundance: many; d_gene: TRBD2
CDR3nt: TGTGCCAGCAGCTTAGCGAACGGCCCTAGCGACCCCTACGAGCAGTACTTC; CDR3aa: CASSLANGPSDPYEQYF; v_gene: TRBV7-8; j_gene: TRBJ2-7; abundance: NA; d_gene: NA
CDR3nt: TGCGCCAGCAGCCTCAGAGAGTCAGATACGCAGTATTTT; CDR3aa: CASSLRESDTQYF; v_gene: TRBV5-1; j_gene: TRBJ2-3; abundance: few; d_gene: NA
CDR3nt: TGTGCCAGCAGCCAAGGACAGGGGGCAGGTTCAACCCTCAACTTT; CDR3aa: CASSQGQGAGSTLNF; v_gene: TRBV3-1; j_gene: TRBJ1-6; abundance: NA; d_gene: TRBD1
CDR3nt: TGCGCCAGCAGTCCTGCCACTAGCGGGGTTGAGCAGTTCTTC; CDR3aa: CASSPATSGVEQFF; v_gene: TRBV5-1; j_gene: TRBJ2-1; abundance: many; d_gene: TRBD2
CDR3nt: TGCAGTGCTAGAGATCCGGAAACCTACGAGCAGTACTTC; CDR3aa: CSARDPETYEQYF; v_gene: TRBV20-1; j_gene: TRBJ2-7; abundance: few; d_gene: NA
CDR3nt: TGTGACTGGAGCCAACTTATCGGGGAGCTGTTTTTT; CDR3aa: CDWSQLIGELFF; v_gene: TRBV30; j_gene: TRBJ2-2; abundance: NA; d_gene: NA
CDR3nt: TGCAGTGCTAGTTTCACAGGGTCCAAGACCGGGGAGCTGTTTTTT; CDR3aa: CSASFTGSKTGELFF; v_gene: TRBV20-1; j_gene: TRBJ2-2; abundance: many; d_gene: NA
CDR3nt: TGCAGTGCTAGTAGACCCGACACAGATACGCAGTATTTT; CDR3aa: CSASRPDTDTQYF; v_gene: TRBV20-1; j_gene: TRBJ2-3; abundance: many; d_gene: NA
CDR3nt: TGTGCCAGCAGGCGCCTTACATTTGACAGCCTAGACAATCAGCCCCAGCATTTT; CDR3aa: CASRRLTFDSLDNQPQHF; v_gene: TRBV6-2/TRBV6-3; j_gene: TRBJ1-5; abundance: many; d_gene: NA
CDR3nt: TGCAGTGCTGCACGACCGGGACTAGCGGGGGGGCCGTCAGATACGCAGTATTTT; CDR3aa: CSAARPGLAGGPSDTQYF; v_gene: TRBV20-1; j_gene: TRBJ2-3; abundance: many; d_gene: TRBD2